A selection of T cell receptor beta chains follows, all from one sample in a study of cytomegalovirus exposure and HLA in healthy donors. Profiled with immunoSEQ multiplex PCR; TCRdb holds only in-frame clones, not every one. The table includes about 190,000 clones, 75% to 80% detected once. Sequenced input: PBMCs. The source is a woman younger than 45 in good health and CMV-seropositive. Each CDR3 is given with its conserved first and last residue. The D gene is left open where the match is weak. The size entry is marked missing in some rows and otherwise reads once, few, many or a size class.

V	size	J	D	CDR3	DNA
TRBV10-3	few	TRBJ1-1	.	CAITSGGAEAFF	TGTGCCATCACCTCGGGAGGGGCTGAAGCTTTCTTT
TRBV28	.	TRBJ1-5	.	CAMGGLRQPQHF	TGTGCCATGGGGGGACTCCGTCAGCCCCAGCATTTT
TRBV29-1	few	TRBJ2-5	.	CSGGLWGETQYF	TGCAGCGGGGGACTGTGGGGGGAGACCCAGTACTTC
TRBV5-1	.	TRBJ2-3	.	CASSSPGQLSTDTQYF	TGCGCCAGCAGCTCCCCGGGACAACTTAGCACAGATACGCAGTATTTT
TRBV7-6	.	TRBJ2-2	TRBD2	CASSVLAANTGELFF	TGTGCCAGCAGCGTACTAGCGGCCAACACCGGGGAGCTGTTTTTT
TRBV7-9	.	TRBJ2-3	TRBD2	CASSRGASGDYTQYF	TGTGCCAGCAGCCGTGGGGCTAGCGGGGACTATACGCAGTATTTT
TRBV28	.	TRBJ1-2	TRBD1	CASGSGQEAYGYTF	TGTGCCAGCGGATCCGGACAGGAGGCCTATGGCTACACCTTC
TRBV11-2	.	TRBJ1-1	.	CASSLRENTEAFF	TGTGCCAGCAGCTTACGGGAGAACACTGAAGCTTTCTTT
TRBV5-1	.	TRBJ2-2	TRBD2	CASSRTGLANTGELFF	TGCGCCAGCAGCCGAACGGGACTAGCGAACACCGGGGAGCTGTTTTTT
TRBV5-5	.	TRBJ1-1	.	CASSLRGGNTEAFF	TGTGCCAGCAGCTTGAGGGGGGGGAACACTGAAGCTTTCTTT
TRBV27	once	TRBJ1-2	TRBD1	CASSLIGTAKDGYTF	TGTGCCAGCAGTTTAATCGGGACAGCGAAGGATGGCTACACCTTC
TRBV4-1	few	TRBJ1-1	TRBD1	CASSLGQGKYAEAFF	TGCGCCAGCAGCCTTGGACAGGGAAAGTACGCTGAAGCTTTCTTT
TRBV14	.	TRBJ1-2	.	CASSQGGYGLNYGYTF	TGTGCCAGCAGCCAAGGGGGCTATGGGTTAAACTATGGCTACACCTTC
TRBV19	few	TRBJ2-1	TRBD2	CASTLFSGGNEQFF	TGTGCCAGTACCCTATTCAGCGGGGGCAATGAGCAGTTCTTC
TRBV5-6	.	TRBJ1-5	.	CASSLGADKPQHF	TGTGCCAGCAGCTTAGGGGCGGATAAGCCCCAGCATTTT
TRBV7-9	.	TRBJ2-1	TRBD2	CASSGTSGSEQFF	TGTGCCAGCAGCGGGACTAGCGGGTCTGAGCAGTTCTTC
TRBV2	few	TRBJ2-3	.	CASSEAVRRGTQYF	TGTGCCAGCAGTGAAGCGGTTCGACGAGGGACGCAGTATTTT
TRBV7-9	.	TRBJ2-2	TRBD2	CASSLVSGRTGELFF	TGTGCCAGCAGCTTAGTTAGCGGGAGAACCGGGGAGCTGTTTTTT
TRBV30	few	TRBJ1-2	.	CAWSGLYGYTF	TGTGCCTGGAGTGGACTCTATGGCTACACCTTC
TRBV11-2	.	TRBJ2-5	.	CASSLVAGTQYF	TGTGCCAGCAGCTTAGTCGCCGGGACCCAGTACTTC
TRBV15	once	TRBJ1-3	.	CATSRGGSVLGGNTIYF	TGTGCCACCAGCAGAGGAGGGTCCGTTCTAGGTGGAAACACCATATATTTT